These 28 T cell receptor beta chains originate from one sample sequenced in a study of shared clonotypes between healthy human individuals. Sequenced by immunoSEQ multiplex PCR; TCRdb stores in-frame clones only, minus some. This sample has roughly 220,000 clones, with 50% to 75% found just once. The sequencing input was memory CD4+ T cells sorted from blood. Regarding subset: CD45RA-negative fraction. These receptor sequences come from a young man in good health.

The genes are TRBV5-1 and TRBJ1-5; D possibly corresponds to TRBD1 (5 bases). The V and J ends lost 0 bases and 7 bases respectively, with 14 bases between them. In germline, CDR1 is SGHRS, CDR2 YFSETQ. The CDR3 runs to 15 residues. CDR3 sequence reads: CASSLGGGTNQPQHF. CDR3 DNA sequence: TGCGCCAGCAGCTTGGGTGGGGGTACAAACCAGCCCCAGCATTTT.

The V call is TRBV5-1, the J call TRBJ2-7, with 8 bases identical to TRBD1. The CDR3 is 14 residues long. V lost 4 bases to trimming and J lost 2 bases; unmatched junction nucleotides: 5. Per the germline V gene, CDR1 is SGHRS and CDR2 is YFSETQ. In nucleotides, the CDR3 is TGCGCCAGCAGCCGGGACAGGTCGCCCTACGAGCAGTACTTC. The encoded protein is CASSRDRSPYEQYF.

V usage is TRBV6-1 and J usage is TRBJ2-6, with D unclear. Trimming removed 2 bases at V and 5 bases at J, with 4 bases between. CDR1 is MNHNS and CDR2 is SASEGT in the germline V gene. The CDR3 is 13 residues long. CDR3 protein: CASSESRANVLTF. Written as DNA, the CDR3 is TGTGCCAGCAGTGAATCCCGGGCCAACGTCCTGACTTTC.

There are a few counts of this clone. CDR3 sequence (DNA): TGTGCCAGCAGGATCCACGCCGGGGGCCCGCAGTACTTC. It translates to CASRIHAGGPQYF. The genes are TRBV28 and TRBJ2-7; D is possibly TRBD1 or TRBD2 (6 bases each). CDR1 is MDHEN, CDR2 SYDVKM, per germline. The CDR3 totals 13 residues. Trimming left V 6 bases short and J 9 bases short, with 18 bases between.

The J gene is TRBJ1-4, the V gene TRBV9, with 7 bases fitting TRBD1. Germline trimming cut 5 bases from V and 5 bases from J; bases unmatched to any gene: 6. From germline, CDR1 is SGDLS and CDR2 YYNGEE. The CDR3 length is 14 residues. CDR3 sequence: CASSRQGQNEKLFF. The CDR3 DNA reads as TGTGCCAGCAGTCGACAGGGTCAGAATGAAAAACTGTTTTTT.

This sequence joins TRBV2 and TRBJ2-3, with 7 bases that match TRBD2. This CDR3 is built from 14 residues. CDR1 SNHLY and CDR2 FYNNEI come from the germline V gene. V shed 7 bases, J shed 5 bases, and the junction held 9 bases outside the gene matches. CDR3 DNA: TGTGCCAGCAAGGCGGGAGTTAACGGAGATACGCAGTATTTT. Translation gives CASKAGVNGDTQYF.

The rearrangement links TRBV7-7 to TRBJ2-7; TRBD2 matches at 10 bases. CDR1 is SSHAT and CDR2 is FNYEAQ in the germline V gene (reference sequence). The V gene end was trimmed by 5 bases and the J gene end by 6 bases; junction bases not matched to a gene: 4. This CDR3 region has 13 residues. CDR3 loop: CASSVRLAGEQYF. CDR3 sequence (DNA): TGTGCCAGCAGCGTCCGACTAGCGGGCGAGCAGTACTTC.

V usage is TRBV11-2 and J usage is TRBJ2-3; D may match TRBD1 or TRBD2 (6 bases each). V shed 5 bases and J shed 3 bases, with 12 bases lying between them. The germline V gene has CDR1 SGHAT and CDR2 FQNNGV. This CDR3 has 14 residues. The DNA of the CDR3 is TGTGCCAGCAGCCCCGGAGGGGGGACAGATACGCAGTATTTT. Translation: CASSPGGGTDTQYF.

CDR3 protein: CASKSSGRRYEQYF. For the CDR3, the DNA is TGTGCCAGCAAGTCTAGCGGGAGAAGGTACGAGCAGTACTTC. The J gene is TRBJ2-7, the V gene TRBV6-1; 10 bases match TRBD2. This CDR3 has 14 amino acids. Germline loops: CDR1 MNHNS, CDR2 SASEGT. The V gene end was trimmed by 7 bases and the J gene end by 4 bases; junction bases not matched to a gene: 7.

The J gene is TRBJ1-1, the V gene TRBV11-3, with D uncertain. The CDR3 runs to 16 residues. The germline gives CDR1 SGHNT, CDR2 YENEEA. Trimming took 3 bases from V and 4 from J, leaving 18 bases between them. The CDR3 nucleotides are TGTGCCAGCAGCTTTTCGATGCCGGATATAATCACTGAAGCTTTCTTT. Its protein product is CASSFSMPDIITEAFF. The complete variable domain, with remaining parts taken from reference TRBV11-3 and TRBJ1-1, reads EAGVVQSPRYKIIEKKQPVAFWCNPISGHNTLYWYLQNLGQGPELLIRYENEEAVDDSQLPKDRFSAERLKGVDSTLKIQPAELGDSAVYLCASSFSMPDIITEAFFGQGTRLTVV.

The V call is TRBV28, the J call TRBJ1-5; D not resolved. CDR1 is MDHEN, CDR2 SYDVKM, per germline. There are 12 residues in the CDR3. With 7 bases removed from V and 1 base from J, the gap between germline ends came to 5 bases. This chain's CDR3 is CASKISNQPQHF. Written as DNA, the CDR3 is TGTGCCAGCAAGATAAGCAATCAGCCCCAGCATTTT. Full variable domain (rest looked up from reference TRBV28 and TRBJ1-5): DVKVTQSSRYLVKRTGEKVFLECVQDMDHENMFWYRQDPGLGLRLIYFSYDVKMKEKGDIPEGYSVSREKKERFSLILESASTNQTSMYLCASKISNQPQHFGDGTRLSIL.

The rearrangement joins TRBV5-1 to TRBJ1-2; the match to TRBD1 covers 9 bases. The CDR3 totals 13 residues. Germline trimming cut 2 bases from V and 6 bases from J; bases unmatched to any gene: 2. Per germline, CDR1 SGHRS and CDR2 YFSETQ. The CDR3 protein is CASSLQGADGYTF. The CDR3 coding sequence is TGCGCCAGCAGCTTACAGGGGGCTGATGGCTACACCTTC.

J is TRBJ2-7 and V is TRBV7-9, with D tentatively TRBD2 (5 bases). V was cut by 6 bases and J by 9 bases, with 18 bases left in between. The CDR3 runs to 13 residues. Germline CDR1 and CDR2: SEHNR and FQNEAQ (reference sequence). CDR3 residues: CASSPGLTWGQYF. CDR3 nucleotides: TGTGCCAGCAGTCCAGGACTGACCTGGGGGCAGTACTTC.

This clone was seen ten or more times. The chain has TRBV14 and TRBJ2-7; the D gene is possibly TRBD1 (5 bases). V lost 2 bases, J lost 3 bases, and 11 bases lay in between. CDR3 length: 14 amino acids. Germline V gives CDR1 SGHDN, CDR2 FVKESK. The CDR3 spells CASSQPDRHYEQYF. In DNA form, the CDR3 reads TGTGCCAGCAGCCAACCCGACAGACACTACGAGCAGTACTTC.

The genes are TRBV6-1 and TRBJ1-3, with D unresolved. The V and J ends lost 3 bases and 0 bases respectively, with 9 bases between them. This CDR3 spans 15 amino acids. Per germline, CDR1 MNHNS and CDR2 SASEGT. CDR3 DNA sequence: TGTGCCAGCAGTGAGAAGGGAAACTCTGGAAACACCATATATTTT. Its translation: CASSEKGNSGNTIYF.

This clone was seen only a few times. The gene calls are TRBV11-2 and TRBJ2-7, with D tentatively TRBD1 or TRBD2 (5 bases each). In germline, CDR1 is SGHAT, CDR2 FQNNGV. Deletions cut 5 bases from V and 2 bases from J, with 16 bases between. The CDR3 is made up of 15 amino acids. The CDR3 here is CASSRKWDQTYEQYF. The DNA of the CDR3 is TGTGCCAGCAGCCGAAAATGGGACCAAACCTACGAGCAGTACTTC.

A few counts support this clone. This chain uses TRBV7-3 with TRBJ2-1, with 14 nucleotides matching TRBD2. CDR1 is SGHTA, CDR2 FQGTGA, per germline. With V trimmed by 5 bases and J by 6 bases, 3 bases remained unmatched. This CDR3 spans 15 amino acids. CDR3 sequence: CASSQGLAGVNEQFF. The CDR3 DNA follows: TGTGCCAGCAGCCAGGGACTAGCGGGAGTCAATGAGCAGTTCTTC. The full variable domain, rest sourced from reference TRBV7-3 and TRBJ2-1, is GAGVSQTPSNKVTEKGKYVELRCDPISGHTALYWYRQSLGQGPEFLIYFQGTGAADDSGLPNDRFFAVRPEGSVSTLKIQRTERGDSAVYLCASSQGLAGVNEQFFGPGTRLTVL.

This clone has just a few counts. The chain uses TRBV2 and TRBJ2-2; D call uncertain. CDR1 and CDR2 from the germline V gene are SNHLY and FYNNEI. Trimming took off 3 bases at V and 7 bases at J, with 12 bases between the two ends. The CDR3 loop spans 14 amino acids. The CDR3 here is CASSDRRWGGELFF. The CDR3, as DNA: TGTGCCAGCAGTGACCGTCGATGGGGCGGGGAGCTGTTTTTT.

The J gene is TRBJ2-3, the V gene TRBV29-1; 7 bases match TRBD2. Germline loops: CDR1 SQVTM, CDR2 ANQGSEA. The CDR3 extends over 15 amino acids. The J segment lost 1 base and the V segment lost 7 bases, leaving 11 bases of the junction unmatched. CDR3 DNA: TGCAGCGAGCGGGACTCCATCTGGGGCACAGATACGCAGTATTTT. Encoded protein: CSERDSIWGTDTQYF.

The chain recombines TRBV5-1 with TRBJ2-5; 12 positions match TRBD1. With V trimmed by 3 bases and J by 5 bases, 2 bases remained unmatched. Germline V CDR1 and CDR2: SGHRS, YFSETQ. The CDR3 is made up of 14 amino acids. In DNA form, the CDR3 reads TGCGCCAGCAGCTCGGGACAGGGGGCGGAGACCCAGTACTTC. It translates to CASSSGQGAETQYF.

CDR3: CASSLGGRGGGLIYEQYF. The CDR3 DNA reads as TGCGCCAGCAGCTTGGGGGGCCGTGGGGGCGGTCTCATCTACGAGCAGTACTTC. This sequence joins TRBV5-1 and TRBJ2-7; D may be TRBD1 (6 bases). This CDR3 contains 18 residues. V lost 0 bases, J lost 3 bases, and 22 bases lay in between. Germline assignment: CDR1 SGHRS and CDR2 YFSETQ.

V gene TRBV6-1 combines with J gene TRBJ2-2, with no clear D. Germline V gene data show CDR1 as MNHNS and CDR2 as SASEGT. The CDR3 is made up of 14 amino acids. V was cut by 3 bases and J by 4 bases, with 9 bases left in between. This CDR3 is CASSELQSTGELFF. The CDR3 DNA sequence: TGTGCCAGCAGTGAGTTACAGAGCACCGGGGAGCTGTTTTTT.

This clone appeared a single time. The chain combines TRBV5-4 with TRBJ2-2; D possibly corresponds to TRBD1 (6 bases). The ends were cut back, 4 bases at V and 1 base at J, with 11 bases in the middle. The CDR3 is made up of 15 amino acids. CDR1 SGHNT and CDR2 YYREEE come from the germline V gene (reference sequence). CDR3 region: CASSKGTRNTGELFF. In nucleotides, the CDR3 is TGTGCCAGCAGCAAAGGGACAAGGAACACCGGGGAGCTGTTTTTT. Based on the CDR3 plus reference TRBV5-4 and TRBJ2-2, the full variable domain is ETGVTQSPTHLIKTRGQQVTLRCSSQSGHNTVSWYQQALGQGPQFIFQYYREEENGRGNFPPRFSGLQFPNYSSELNVNALELDDSALYLCASSKGTRNTGELFFGEGSRLTVL.

The chain combines TRBV4-1 with TRBJ2-1; TRBD2 agrees at 8 bases. CDR1 and CDR2 from the germline V gene are MGHRA and YSYEKL. The V and J ends lost 0 bases and 0 bases, in that order; junction bases with no gene match: 4. The CDR3 totals 17 residues. The CDR3 region has the DNA TGCGCCAGCAGCCAAGAGAGCGGGGGCTACTCCTACAATGAGCAGTTCTTC. Its protein product is CASSQESGGYSYNEQFF.

This chain links TRBV7-6 with TRBJ2-7, with 8 bases fitting TRBD1. J lost 4 bases, V lost 5 bases, and 10 bases had no gene match. The CDR3 extends over 15 amino acids. Germline CDR1 and CDR2: SGHVS and FNYEAQ. CDR3 coding DNA: TGTGCCAGCAGCCCCGGGACAGGCCAGGGGTACGAGCAGTACTTC. As protein: CASSPGTGQGYEQYF.

The V call is TRBV10-3, the J call TRBJ2-5; 8 bases are shared with TRBD1. Germline V lookup: CDR1 ENHRY, CDR2 SYGVKD. This CDR3 contains 14 residues. V gave up 4 bases and J gave up 6 bases; unmatched junction bases: 7. Here the CDR3 reads CAISGTGLQKTQYF. The DNA of the CDR3 is TGTGCCATCAGTGGGACAGGGCTACAAAAGACCCAGTACTTC.

The chain carries TRBV5-1 and TRBJ2-5; the match to TRBD1 covers 7 bases. In germline, CDR1 is SGHRS, CDR2 YFSETQ. V lost 7 bases and J lost 2; bases outside the gene matches: 8. The CDR3 is 14 residues long. CDR3 sequence (DNA): TGCGCCAGCTACCCGGGACAGAGACAAGAGACCCAGTACTTC. It yields the protein CASYPGQRQETQYF.

This CDR3 reads CATSREGGGANVLTF. CDR3 coding DNA: TGTGCCACCAGCAGAGAAGGCGGTGGGGCCAACGTCCTGACTTTC. The chain employs TRBV15 and TRBJ2-6; D is ambiguous. In germline, CDR1 is LNHNV, CDR2 YYDKDF (reference sequence). CDR3 length equals 15 residues. The V gene lost 0 bases and the J gene lost 3 bases, with 6 bases spanning the gap.